Listed below are T cell receptor beta chains from one sample, sequenced in a study of identical twins. TCRdb used MiXCR to reprocess the 5' RACE reads, holding one entry per CDR3 protein. The sample contains 350,000 to 600,000 distinct CDR3 sequences, approximately 15% of which appear only once. These records were also assigned to another study, of yellow fever vaccine responses in identical twins.

Material for sequencing was CD4+ T cells sorted from blood. The source of these receptors is a woman under 30 in good health. CDR3s include the opening cysteine and the closing phenylalanine or tryptophan. D genes are given only for firm matches. Only some rows state a clone size, as once, few, many or a class for expanded clones.

>17|TRBV12-3/TRBV12-4|TRBJ2-3|TRBD2|.
TGTGCCAGCAGTAGGACTAGCGGGAGATCCGTGACAGATACGCAGTATTTT
CASSRTSGRSVTDTQYF
>15|TRBV10-1|TRBJ2-1|TRBD2|once
TGCGCCAGCAGTACTAGCGGGAGCACCATCAATGAGCAGTTCTTC
CASSTSGSTINEQFF
>13|TRBV2|TRBJ2-7|TRBD1|.
TGTGCCAACCAACACCGGACAGGGGACGAGCAGTACTTC
CANQHRTGDEQYF
>12|TRBV5-1|TRBJ2-5|.|.
TGCGCCAGCAGCTCTTCGGGAGAGACCCAGTACTTC
CASSSSGETQYF
>12|TRBV12-3/TRBV12-4|TRBJ2-5|TRBD1|many
TGTGCCAGCGGGGACAGACAAGAGACCCAGTACTTC
CASGDRQETQYF
>14|TRBV20-1|TRBJ2-5|TRBD2|.
TGCAGTGCTACCCAGCGGGACCCACGGGAGACCCAGTACTTC
CSATQRDPRETQYF
>15|TRBV29-1|TRBJ2-2|.|.
TGCAGCGTTGAAGGGAGCGAGGGGTACGCCGGGGAGCTGTTTTTT
CSVEGSEGYAGELFF
>13|TRBV5-1|TRBJ2-5|.|.
TGCGCCAGCGGCCCTGCGTCCATGGAGACCCAGTACTTC
CASGPASMETQYF
>14|TRBV5-8|TRBJ2-1|TRBD1|few
TGTGCCAGCAGCGAAGGGACAGACTACAATGAGCAGTTCTTC
CASSEGTDYNEQFF
>16|TRBV5-1|TRBJ1-4|.|few
TGCGCCAGCAGCTTGGGGTCCAGGGGTACTAATGAAAAACTGTTTTTT
CASSLGSRGTNEKLFF
>16|TRBV11-1|TRBJ2-7|.|.
TGTGCCAGCAGCTTGGTCACACAGGGTGATCACTACGAGCAGTACTTC
CASSLVTQGDHYEQYF
>15|TRBV4-2|TRBJ2-3|.|few
TGTGCCAGCAGCCAAGAGGGCGGGGGCACAGATACGCAGTATTTT
CASSQEGGGTDTQYF
>14|TRBV7-2|TRBJ2-1|TRBD2|.
TGTGCCAGCACCTCGGGACTAGCGGGGAATGAGCAGTTCTTC
CASTSGLAGNEQFF
>19|TRBV19|TRBJ2-1|TRBD2|few
TGTGCCAGTCGAAATGGGCTAGCGGGAGGTAGAAGCTCCTACAATGAGCAGTTCTTC
CASRNGLAGGRSSYNEQFF
>13|TRBV20-1|TRBJ2-7|.|few
TGCAGTGCTCGAATGGGGGGTCTCTACGAGCAGTACTTC
CSARMGGLYEQYF
>17|TRBV28|TRBJ2-7|.|.
TGTGCCAGCAGTTTAGGGGGGCGGGCAGGGAGCTCCTACGAGCAGTACTTC
CASSLGGRAGSSYEQYF
>14|TRBV10-3|TRBJ1-2|.|many
TGTGCCATCAGTGAGCCCGGTTTCAGGGGTGACTACACCTTC
CAISEPGFRGDYTF
>16|TRBV5-1|TRBJ2-3|.|few
TGCGCCAGCAGCTTACTTATAACAGCTTCCACAGATACGCAGTATTTT
CASSLLITASTDTQYF
>14|TRBV19|TRBJ1-2|.|few
TGTGCCAGTAGTACCCGGGGTCCCAACTATGGCTACACCTTC
CASSTRGPNYGYTF
>12|TRBV3-1|TRBJ2-5|.|few
TGTGCCAGCAGCCAAGATCTCGGGACCCAGTACTTC
CASSQDLGTQYF
>14|TRBV7-6|TRBJ2-3|.|many
TGTGCCAGCAGCCCACAGGGTTCCACAGATACGCAGTATTTT
CASSPQGSTDTQYF
>13|TRBV7-2|TRBJ2-3|.|.
TGTGCCAGCAGTGTGGGGGCAATAGATACGCAGTATTTT
CASSVGAIDTQYF
>12|TRBV6-5|TRBJ2-7|TRBD1|few
TGTGCCAGCAGTAACCACAGGGGAGAGCAGTACTTC
CASSNHRGEQYF
>16|TRBV5-6|TRBJ2-7|TRBD2|.
TGTGCCAGCAGCTTGACTAGCGGGGGGGCCTCGCACGAGCAGTACTTC
CASSLTSGGASHEQYF
>10|TRBV6-2/TRBV6-3|TRBJ2-2|.|many
TGTGCCACCCCCAAAGGGGAGCTGTTTTTT
CATPKGELFF
>13|TRBV30|TRBJ2-4|.|.
TGTGCCGGGATATTATATCCCAAAAACATTCAGTACTTC
CAGILYPKNIQYF
>16|TRBV14|TRBJ2-3|.|.
TGTGCCAGCAGCCAAGTCGCCGGGAGTTTTACAGATACGCAGTATTTT
CASSQVAGSFTDTQYF
>18|TRBV4-2|TRBJ1-2|.|.
TGTGCCAGCAGCCAAGGAATCCTCGGGGGGTCGGAGATGTATGGCTACACCTTC
CASSQGILGGSEMYGYTF
>14|TRBV28|TRBJ2-1|.|few
TGTGCCAGCAGATTGACAGGACCATACAATGAGCAGTTCTTC
CASRLTGPYNEQFF
>13|TRBV9|TRBJ1-6|.|few
TGTGCCAGCAGCGTAGGGGGGGCATCACCCCTCCACTTT
CASSVGGASPLHF
>16|TRBV4-3|TRBJ2-3|.|few
TGCGCCAGCAGCCCACAAGGGAAGTCAAGCACAGATACGCAGTATTTT
CASSPQGKSSTDTQYF
>15|TRBV10-3|TRBJ2-2|.|few
TGTGCCATCAGGCAAGGGGGCGGGAGCACCGGGGAGCTGTTTTTT
CAIRQGGGSTGELFF
>13|TRBV7-3|TRBJ1-2|.|few
TGTGCCAGCAGTTCCGACAATAACTATGGCTACACCTTC
CASSSDNNYGYTF
>17|TRBV7-3|TRBJ2-3|.|.
TGTGCCAGCAGCCGAGGGTCGGGACTAAGAGGGGGAAGTACGCAGTATTTT
CASSRGSGLRGGSTQYF
>13|TRBV9|TRBJ2-7|.|.
TGTGCCAGCAGCGTAAACAGCTACTACGAGCAGTACTTC
CASSVNSYYEQYF
>13|TRBV6-5|TRBJ2-7|.|.
TGTGCCAGCAGTTACCGAGGAGGGGGCGAGCAGTACTTC
CASSYRGGGEQYF
>14|TRBV4-3|TRBJ1-1|.|few
TGCGCCAGCAGCCAAGCAGGAGGGTTGACTGAAGCTTTCTTT
CASSQAGGLTEAFF
>15|TRBV7-9|TRBJ1-2|.|.
TGTGCCAGCAGCTTACCGCAGGGGCCTAACTATGGCTACACCTTC
CASSLPQGPNYGYTF
>15|TRBV11-2|TRBJ2-7|.|.
TGTGCCAGCAGCTTGTGGTCGGGGGCGCGAGGCGAGCAGTACTTC
CASSLWSGARGEQYF
>15|TRBV6-5|TRBJ2-7|.|.
TGTGCCAGCAGTTACAGTAGGGGGTCCGCCTACGAGCAGTACTTC
CASSYSRGSAYEQYF
>15|TRBV4-3|TRBJ2-3|.|.
TGCGCCAGCAGCCAACAGTATCCCGGCACAGATACGCAGTATTTT
CASSQQYPGTDTQYF
>15|TRBV5-4|TRBJ2-5|TRBD2|.
TGTGCCAGCAGCTTAGTAGCGGGAGGGCGAGAGACCCAGTACTTC
CASSLVAGGRETQYF
>17|TRBV6-2/TRBV6-3|TRBJ2-7|TRBD1|.
TGTGCCAGCAGTTACTCGATGGGGACAGGGAGCTCCTACGAGCAGTACTTC
CASSYSMGTGSSYEQYF
>12|TRBV6-2/TRBV6-3|TRBJ2-1|.|many
TGTGCCAGCAGTTACCCTTACAATGAGCAGTTCTTC
CASSYPYNEQFF
>15|TRBV6-1|TRBJ2-7|TRBD2|few
TGTGCCAGCAGTGAACAGGAGCGGGATACCCACGAGCAGTACTTC
CASSEQERDTHEQYF
>15|TRBV12-3/TRBV12-4|TRBJ2-3|TRBD2|many
TGTGCCAGCAATTTAGCGGGAGCGGGGGCAGATACGCAGTATTTT
CASNLAGAGADTQYF
>13|TRBV7-2|TRBJ1-1|.|few
TGTGCCAGCAGCTTGGGGGTGGGCACTGAAGCTTTCTTT
CASSLGVGTEAFF
>15|TRBV7-2|TRBJ2-5|TRBD2|.
TGTGCCAGCAGCCCGCGGGGGGAGAGCGCAGAGACCCAGTACTTC
CASSPRGESAETQYF
>15|TRBV27|TRBJ2-2|.|many
TGTGCCAGCAGGGGGTGGGACGGACTCCCCGGGGAGCTGTTTTTT
CASRGWDGLPGELFF
>14|TRBV12-3/TRBV12-4|TRBJ2-1|.|.
TGTGCCAGCAGTTTAGAGGCTAGCCGCAATGAGCAGTTCTTC
CASSLEASRNEQFF
>15|TRBV6-5|TRBJ1-1|.|.
TGTGCCAGCAGTTACTGGGGGGCTCCGAACACTGAAGCTTTCTTT
CASSYWGAPNTEAFF
>14|TRBV3-1|TRBJ2-7|.|many
TGTGCCAGCAGCCACGGCAGGGAGCTCTACGAGCAGTACTTC
CASSHGRELYEQYF
>13|TRBV5-1|TRBJ2-1|.|.
TGCGCCAGCAGCTCGGACAGTCTCAATGAGCAGTTCTTC
CASSSDSLNEQFF
>15|TRBV24-1|TRBJ2-3|.|few
TGTGCCACCAGTGATTTCACAGGCTTCACAGATACGCAGTATTTT
CATSDFTGFTDTQYF
>15|TRBV10-3|TRBJ2-6|TRBD1|.
TGTGCCATCAGCCTACAGGGGGCTGGGGCCAACGTCCTGACTTTC
CAISLQGAGANVLTF
>16|TRBV12-3/TRBV12-4|TRBJ2-3|TRBD2|many
TGTGCCAGCAGTTTTCGGACTAGCGGAAGCACAGATACGCAGTATTTT
CASSFRTSGSTDTQYF
>15|TRBV7-9|TRBJ2-7|.|few
TGTGCCAGCAGCTTATATCCCTCAGGGGCCTACGAGCAGTACTTC
CASSLYPSGAYEQYF